Shown below are 25 T cell receptor beta chains from a single sample sequenced in a study of blood T cell repertoires in COVID-19. Only in-frame clones appear in the TCRdb table, and some are missing; sequencing was by immunoSEQ multiplex PCR. The table has just over 75,000 clones, 75% to 90% seen once. Sequencing was carried out using peripheral blood. Receptors were obtained from a man between 60 and 75 years old with active or convalescent COVID-19.

With respect to this clone: Other DNA sequences in the same sample also yield this CDR3. The V call is TRBV5-5, the J call TRBJ2-1; D ambiguous. Germline V lookup: CDR1 SGHKS, CDR2 YYEKEE (reference sequence). The CDR3 runs 15 residues. Between the trimmed V and J ends, which lost 0 bases and 0 bases, there was a span of 7 bases. As DNA, the CDR3 is TGTGCCAGCAGCTTGGGCGGTAGCTCCTACAATGAGCAGTTCTTC. Protein sequence: CASSLGGSSYNEQFF. Using reference TRBV5-5 and TRBJ2-1 for the parts outside the CDR3, the full variable domain is DAGVTQSPTHLIKTRGQQVTLRCSPISGHKSVSWYQQVLGQGPQFIFQYYEKEERGRGNFPDRFSARQFPNYSSELNVNALLLGDSALYLCASSLGGSSYNEQFFGPGTRLTVL.

The V call is TRBV19, the J call TRBJ2-1; no clear D gene. CDR3 length equals 12 residues. Germline assignment: CDR1 LNHDA and CDR2 SQIVND (reference sequence). V was cut by 8 bases and J by 4 bases, with 9 bases left in between. CDR3 region: CASGRRYNEQFF. The CDR3 coding sequence is TGTGCCAGTGGTCGCAGGTACAATGAGCAGTTCTTC.

The chain employs TRBV6-5 and TRBJ1-4, with D possibly matching TRBD1 (6 bases). Trimming took 6 bases from V and 5 from J, leaving 13 bases between them. CDR3 length: 14 residues. The germline V gene has CDR1 MNHEY and CDR2 SVGAGI. The CDR3 spells CASRHEGGNEKLFF. Written as DNA, the CDR3 is TGTGCCAGCAGGCACGAAGGGGGAAATGAAAAACTGTTTTTT.

The chain has TRBV12-5 and TRBJ1-1, with 9 nucleotides matching TRBD1. This CDR3 is 13 amino acids long. V lost 2 bases, J lost 10 bases, and 5 bases stayed unmatched. Germline V gives CDR1 LGHNT, CDR2 FRNRAP. CDR3 DNA sequence: TGTGCTAGTGGTTTGTCACAGGGGGCATCAGCTTTCTTT. Protein sequence: CASGLSQGASAFF.

V is TRBV12-5 and J is TRBJ2-1, with 8 bases matching TRBD1. The CDR3 is made up of 17 amino acids. V dropped 1 base and J dropped 4; count of bases not matched to a gene: 9. Per the germline V gene, CDR1 is LGHNT and CDR2 is FRNRAP. DNA of the CDR3: TGTGCTAGTGGTTTGGGGCCCCGGGACAGGCCTTACAATGAGCAGTTCTTC. Translation gives CASGLGPRDRPYNEQFF.

This chain links TRBV7-9 with TRBJ2-2, with 10 bases matching TRBD1. This CDR3 has 15 residues. V was pared by 4 bases and J by 8 bases, with 7 bases of the junction left unmatched. Germline V gene sequence: CDR1 SEHNR, CDR2 FQNEAQ (reference sequence). The CDR3 loop is CASSSRQGASGELFF. CDR3 nucleotide sequence: TGTGCCAGCAGCTCCAGACAGGGGGCGTCGGGGGAGCTGTTTTTT. Full variable domain (missing parts from reference TRBV7-9 and TRBJ2-2): DTGVSQNPRHKITKRGQNVTFRCDPISEHNRLYWYRQTLGQGPEFLTYFQNEAQLEKSRLLSDRFSAERPKGSFSTLEIQRTEQGDSAMYLCASSSRQGASGELFFGEGSRLTVL.

The chain joins TRBV3-1 (or the pseudogene TRBV3-2) to TRBJ2-7; 8 bases line up with TRBD2. CDR3 length: 15 residues. Germline V gene lookup returns CDR1 LGHDT and CDR2 YNNKEL (reference sequence). V was clipped by 3 bases and J by 2 bases; unmatched bases: 6. The CDR3 loop reads CASSQTAGVTYEQYF. The CDR3 coding sequence is TGTGCCAGCAGCCAGACAGCGGGGGTGACCTACGAGCAGTACTTC.

V usage is TRBV3-1 (or the pseudogene TRBV3-2) and J usage is TRBJ2-3; 9 bases line up with TRBD2. The J segment lost 6 bases and the V segment lost 3 bases, leaving 7 bases of the junction unmatched. From germline, CDR1 is LGHDT and CDR2 YNNKEL (reference sequence). The length of the CDR3 is 15 residues. CDR3 coding DNA: TGTGCCAGCAGCCAGACAGCGGGGGGTAGGGATACGCAGTATTTT. It translates to CASSQTAGGRDTQYF.

This clone was counted between two and nine times. The rearrangement uses TRBV5-4 and TRBJ2-7; 7 positions agree with TRBD1. The CDR3 contains 12 residues. Per germline, CDR1 SGHNT and CDR2 YYREEE (reference sequence). Germline trimming cut 3 bases from V and 3 bases from J; bases unmatched to any gene: 0. The CDR3 region has the DNA TGTGCCAGCAGCTGGGACAGCTACGAGCAGTACTTC. Protein: CASSWDSYEQYF. The full variable domain, rest sourced from reference TRBV5-4 and TRBJ2-7, is ETGVTQSPTHLIKTRGQQVTLRCSSQSGHNTVSWYQQALGQGPQFIFQYYREEENGRGNFPPRFSGLQFPNYSSELNVNALELDDSALYLCASSWDSYEQYFGPGTRLTVT.

The chain links TRBV10-2 to TRBJ2-7; TRBD2 matches at 9 bases. Unmatched junction bases numbered 4, after V lost 3 bases and J lost 4 bases. The CDR3 length is 14 residues. Germline V gives CDR1 WSHSY, CDR2 SAAADI. CDR3 sequence (DNA): TGCGCCAGCAGTGATCTTAGCGGGGGTTACGAGCAGTACTTC. As protein: CASSDLSGGYEQYF.

This clone turned up a few times. The CDR3 region is CASSRSGIQPQHF. The CDR3, as DNA: TGTGCCAGTAGTAGGTCGGGGATTCAGCCCCAGCATTTT. This sequence joins TRBV19 and TRBJ1-5, with D unresolved. The CDR3 spans 13 residues. V was shortened by 4 bases and J by 6 bases, with 10 bases between the two germline ends. Germline CDR1 LNHDA, CDR2 SQIVND (reference sequence).

The chain recombines TRBV2 with TRBJ2-3, with 15 bases that match TRBD2. In germline, CDR1 is SNHLY, CDR2 FYNNEI. The CDR3 length is 15 residues. V gave up 6 bases and J gave up 6 bases; unmatched junction bases: 4. Here the CDR3 DNA reads TGTGCCAGCAGGGGGACTAGCGGGGGGCTGGATACGCAGTATTTT. It translates to CASRGTSGGLDTQYF.

The V gene is TRBV10-2, the J gene TRBJ1-3; tentatively, D is TRBD1 (6 bases). Germline loops: CDR1 WSHSY, CDR2 SAAADI. Between the trimmed V and J ends, which lost 3 bases and 3 bases, there was a span of 6 bases. There are 13 residues in the CDR3. In DNA form, the CDR3 reads TGCGCCAGCAGTGAACAGGGTGGAAACACCATATATTTT. The encoded protein is CASSEQGGNTIYF.

The chain joins TRBV5-1 to TRBJ2-7, with TRBD2 matching over 8 bases. Per germline, CDR1 SGHRS and CDR2 YFSETQ. The junction had 8 bases not matched to a gene; V was cut back by 5 bases and J by 4 bases. The CDR3 contains 14 residues. In nucleotides, the CDR3 is TGCGCCAGCAGACCCTCCGGGGGGGTATACGAGCAGTACTTC. Translation gives CASRPSGGVYEQYF.

Of note for this clone: Other DNA sequences from this sample encode an identical CDR3 as well. V gene TRBV12-3 or TRBV12-4 combines with J gene TRBJ2-7; a possible D gene is TRBD1 (5 bases). The CDR3 spans 12 residues. The V gene lost 6 bases and the J gene lost 4 bases, with 10 bases spanning the gap. CDR3 sequence: CASSPGQYEQYF. As DNA, the CDR3 is TGTGCCAGCAGCCCCGGACAATACGAGCAGTACTTC.

CDR3 amino acids: CASRGTGTYNSPLHF. CDR3 nucleotides: TGTGCCAGCAGAGGGACAGGGACCTATAATTCACCCCTCCACTTT. The chain has TRBV6-5 and TRBJ1-6; 9 bases match TRBD1. Germline V gene lookup returns CDR1 MNHEY and CDR2 SVGAGI. This CDR3 contains 15 residues. J was trimmed by 2 bases and V by 6 bases; bases with no gene match: 2.

The chain is built from TRBV4-2 and TRBJ2-7, with D tentatively TRBD2 (6 bases). The length of the CDR3 is 14 residues. V lost 4 bases and J 0 bases, leaving 10 bases between the germline ends. Germline CDR1 is LGHNA and CDR2 is YNFKEQ. The CDR3 sequence is CASSPGVFSYEQYF. In DNA, the CDR3 is TGTGCCAGCAGCCCGGGGGTGTTCTCCTACGAGCAGTACTTC.

This chain links TRBV4-1 with TRBJ2-5, with a tentative D call TRBD2 (6 bases). V lost 3 bases, J lost 1 base, and 9 bases lay in between. Germline V gene data show CDR1 as MGHRA and CDR2 as YSYEKL. This CDR3 contains 14 residues. The CDR3 here is CASSQGTGQETQYF. The DNA of the CDR3 is TGCGCCAGCAGCCAGGGGACTGGCCAAGAGACCCAGTACTTC.

The genes are TRBV7-3 and TRBJ2-1; TRBD2 agrees at 10 bases. Trimming took 5 bases from V and 9 from J; bases not matched to a gene: 13. Germline loops: CDR1 SGHTA, CDR2 FQGTGA. CDR3 size: 16 residues. CDR3 DNA sequence: TGTGCCAGCAGCCCGCGAGCGGGGGGGCTCGCGGTTGAGCAGTTCTTC. Amino acid sequence: CASSPRAGGLAVEQFF.

The J gene is TRBJ1-5, the V gene TRBV12-3 or TRBV12-4, with 8 bases lining up with TRBD1. This CDR3 contains 12 residues. The V gene end was trimmed by 6 bases and the J gene end by 9 bases; junction bases not matched to a gene: 4. The CDR3 reads CASRNDRGPQHF. The CDR3 bases are TGTGCCAGCAGAAACGACAGGGGGCCCCAGCATTTT.

The chain combines TRBV6-5 with TRBJ2-7; D gene uncertain. CDR1 MNHEY and CDR2 SVGAGI come from the germline V gene. The CDR3 contains 11 residues. V shed 10 bases and J shed 4 bases, with 11 bases lying between them. DNA of the CDR3: TGTGCCACCTACACGGGTTACGAGCAGTACTTC. The encoded protein is CATYTGYEQYF.

The chain links TRBV30 to TRBJ2-5; possibly TRBD2 for D (5 bases). CDR1 GTSNPN and CDR2 SVGIG come from the germline V gene (reference sequence). CDR3 length equals 13 residues. V was shortened by 2 bases and J by 2 bases, with 9 bases between the two germline ends. The CDR3 loop reads CAWSRGIQETQYF. In nucleotides, the CDR3 is TGTGCCTGGAGTAGAGGGATTCAAGAGACCCAGTACTTC.

The V gene is TRBV5-1, the J gene TRBJ2-1, with 8 nucleotides matching TRBD2. CDR1 SGHRS and CDR2 YFSETQ come from the germline V gene. V dropped 4 bases and J dropped 1; count of bases not matched to a gene: 4. The CDR3 has 15 residues. The CDR3 sequence is CASSPSGGSYNEQFF. The CDR3 DNA sequence: TGCGCCAGCAGCCCGAGCGGGGGATCCTACAATGAGCAGTTCTTC.

The chain uses TRBV7-8 and TRBJ2-3; the match to TRBD2 covers 8 bases. Germline CDR1 SGHVS, CDR2 FQNEAQ. The J segment lost 0 bases and the V segment lost 1 base, leaving 3 bases of the junction unmatched. CDR3 length: 16 amino acids. DNA for the CDR3: TGTGCCAGCAGCTTAGAGTCGGGGGGGAGCACAGATACGCAGTATTTT. It is translated as CASSLESGGSTDTQYF. The full variable domain, its missing parts supplied by reference TRBV7-8 and TRBJ2-3, is GAGVSQSPRYKVAKRGQDVALRCDPISGHVSLFWYQQALGQGPEFLTYFQNEAQLDKSGLPSDRFFAERPEGSVSTLKIQRTQQEDSAVYLCASSLESGGSTDTQYFGPGTRLTVL.

The chain uses TRBV6-6 and TRBJ1-4; perhaps TRBD1 as D (5 bases). The CDR3 runs to 16 residues. Deletions cut 2 bases from V and 8 bases from J, with 18 bases between. Germline V gene data show CDR1 as MNHNY and CDR2 as SVGAGI (reference sequence). This chain's CDR3 is CASSYGGMGRVEKLFF. In DNA form, the CDR3 reads TGTGCCAGCAGTTACGGTGGGATGGGCAGGGTAGAAAAACTGTTTTTT.